A single T cell receptor beta chain is shown here with its context. Its antigen target is currently unknown. No per-base quality is available; no much larger clone lies one base away. TCRbeta CDR3 regions were amplified from genomic DNA using the immunoSEQ Assay, a bias-controlled multiplex PCR. Per the authors' processing: Within the assay, amplification of reference gene primers was used to estimate how many nucleated cells each sample contained. Sequence reads were collapsed and filtered to measure the absolute abundance of every unique TCRbeta CDR3 rearrangement. For each sample, productive Simpson clonality was calculated as the square root of Simpson's diversity index over productive rearrangements. The immuneACCESS repertoire file appears here via TCRdb, limited to in-frame rearrangements. These files lack a portion of the clones; in checked studies, under half of the deficit traces to unresolved V genes, and the cause of the others is not known. V and J calls and clone size are given by that table; D and trimming were obtained from the DNA. The sample table records around 110,000 clones; roughly 85% of these occur just once. The ten largest account for about 4.5% of the sample.

The entry originates in a study of blood T cell repertoires in COVID-19 (dated by TCRdb to the early 2020s). For the study in its entirety: Samples covering the acute and convalescent phases of COVID-19 were provided by collaborators in the United States, Italy and Spain. The samples were drawn from the first 160 participants of the ongoing ImmuneRACE study and from 1,254 subjects provided by 6 global collaborators. The material from the prospective study consisted of cDNA or gDNA derived from T cells, B-cell-depleted T cells, or PBMCs. Subjects who had been exposed to COVID-19, were actively infected with it, or had recovered from it provided the deeply sampled blood TCRbeta repertoires that made up the dataset. The sample metadata nearly always contained a de-identified subject ID, COVID-19 status, age in years and sex. Where HLA class I and class II types were available, the types were taken from metadata supplied by the sample provider, not from assay-based typing. The repertoires were released in a freely available public database intended as a resource for research on the immune response to SARS-CoV-2.

Collaborating institutions collected whole blood in K2EDTA tubes following their own protocols. For TCRbeta analysis, collaborator samples were shipped as frozen whole blood, as isolated PBMCs, or as DNA extracted from either sample type. What the authors observed across the whole study: The amount of clinical and demographic metadata varied by source and participant and was provided uncurated.

The CDR3 covers 12 residues, taking in both the cysteine and the phenylalanine. The retained sequence is limited to the CDR3, 36 bases, with the frame set at the first base. The V and J ends are trimmed by 6 bases and 5 bases, leaving 10 bases between them. The TCR sequence derives from a middle-aged man with acute or convalescent COVID-19. This chain is built from TRBV12-3 or TRBV12-4 and TRBJ1-1; the D gene is possibly TRBD1, with 6 bases matching. The sample taken for sequencing was peripheral blood. The nucleotide sequence is TGTGCCAGCAGCCAGGGGCGGACTGAAGCTTTCTTT. It codes for CASSQGRTEAFF.